This T cell receptor beta chain was captured by sequencing in a study of EBV T-cell therapy then PD-1 blockade in nasopharyngeal carcinoma. Regarding treatment: AdE1-LMPpoly-expanded autologous EBV-specific T-cell therapy followed by anti-PD-1 nivolumab. Libraries were prepared by immunoSEQ multiplex PCR; TCRdb keeps only in-frame clonotypes and omits some of them. Of about 17,000 clones in the sample, 80% to 85% were seen once. On this clone: No antigen is known for it.

The length of the CDR3 is 15 residues. J gave up 6 bases and V 6 bases, and 8 bases lay outside the gene matches. Per the germline V gene, CDR1 is SGHTA and CDR2 is FQGNSA. The sequencing used CD8+ T cells from blood, collected at day 0 from a patient whose treatment included autologous EBV-specific T cells and nivolumab. This receptor was identified in a man aged 35-49 years with nasopharyngeal carcinoma. The chain recombines TRBV7-2 with TRBJ2-2; TRBD1 agrees at 9 bases. This CDR3 is CASSYRGQKAGELFF. DNA for the CDR3: TGTGCCAGCAGTTACAGGGGGCAGAAGGCCGGGGAGCTGTTTTTT. Variable domain in full (rest from reference TRBV7-2 and TRBJ2-2): GAGVSQSPSNKVTEKGKDVELRCDPISGHTALYWYRQSLGQGLEFLIYFQGNSAPDKSGLPSDRFSAERTGGSVSTLTIQRTQQEDSAVYLCASSYRGQKAGELFFGEGSRLTVL.